One T cell receptor (beta chain) is described in this entry. Its antigen is undetermined. V gave up 8 bases and J gave up 0 bases, with 13 bases separating them. Germline V gene sequence: CDR1 MDHEN, CDR2 SYDVKM. CDR3 size: 14 residues. The data originate from a study of cytomegalovirus exposure and HLA in healthy donors. Study-level points and caveats: Whilst most TCR sequences proved rare, a subset of public TCRs occurred across many donors. Cytomegalovirus-associated TCR beta chains were listed, numbering 150 to 200. HLA restriction was apparent for most CMV-associated TCR beta chains in a later analysis.

PCR used 60 Vbeta primers and 13 Jbeta primers. Here immunoSEQ multiplex PCR was the method, and the copy in TCRdb shows in-frame clones only, minus some. The sample holds 150,000 to 250,000 clones, around four fifths seen once. The receptor was isolated from a woman aged 50 to 60 in good health and CMV-seropositive. Sample: PBMCs. This chain joins TRBV28 and TRBJ1-2; a possible D gene is TRBD1 (5 bases). In DNA, the CDR3 is TGTGCCAGCCAGCGGGGGGGAGCTAACTATGGCTACACCTTC. Amino acid sequence: CASQRGGANYGYTF.